This T cell receptor (beta chain) is drawn from a study of blood T cell repertoires in COVID-19. CDR3 size: 14 residues. The V gene's germline CDR1 is SSHAT and CDR2 FNYEAQ (reference sequence). The method was immunoSEQ multiplex PCR; TCRdb's version includes in-frame clones alone and lacks a portion of them. The sample holds approximately 75,000 clones, roughly 88% seen once. A remark on this clone: One end of the junction varies from germline; a read error may be responsible.

The TCR was taken from a woman aged 50 to 60 with acute or convalescent COVID-19. The chain employs TRBV7-7 and TRBJ2-3; D unresolved. Sample: peripheral blood. The CDR3 DNA is TGCGCCAGCAGCTTAGGATTAAGCGATGCTACGCAGTATTTT. It translates to CASSLGLSDATQYF.